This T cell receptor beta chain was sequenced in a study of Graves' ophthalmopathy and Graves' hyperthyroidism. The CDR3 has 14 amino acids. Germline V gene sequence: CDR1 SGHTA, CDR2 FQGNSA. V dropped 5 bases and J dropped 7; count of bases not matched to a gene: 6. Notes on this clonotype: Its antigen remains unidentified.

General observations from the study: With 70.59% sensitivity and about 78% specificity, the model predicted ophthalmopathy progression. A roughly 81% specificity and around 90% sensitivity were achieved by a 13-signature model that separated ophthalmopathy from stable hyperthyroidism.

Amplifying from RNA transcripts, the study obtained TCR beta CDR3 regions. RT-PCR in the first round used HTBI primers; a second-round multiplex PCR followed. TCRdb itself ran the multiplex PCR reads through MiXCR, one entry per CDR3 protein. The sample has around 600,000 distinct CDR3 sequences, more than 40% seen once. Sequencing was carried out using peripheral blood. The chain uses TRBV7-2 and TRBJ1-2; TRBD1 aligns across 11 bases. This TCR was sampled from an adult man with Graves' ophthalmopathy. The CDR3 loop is CASSPWTGGAGYTF. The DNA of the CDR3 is TGTGCCAGCAGCCCCTGGACAGGGGGCGCTGGCTACACCTTC.